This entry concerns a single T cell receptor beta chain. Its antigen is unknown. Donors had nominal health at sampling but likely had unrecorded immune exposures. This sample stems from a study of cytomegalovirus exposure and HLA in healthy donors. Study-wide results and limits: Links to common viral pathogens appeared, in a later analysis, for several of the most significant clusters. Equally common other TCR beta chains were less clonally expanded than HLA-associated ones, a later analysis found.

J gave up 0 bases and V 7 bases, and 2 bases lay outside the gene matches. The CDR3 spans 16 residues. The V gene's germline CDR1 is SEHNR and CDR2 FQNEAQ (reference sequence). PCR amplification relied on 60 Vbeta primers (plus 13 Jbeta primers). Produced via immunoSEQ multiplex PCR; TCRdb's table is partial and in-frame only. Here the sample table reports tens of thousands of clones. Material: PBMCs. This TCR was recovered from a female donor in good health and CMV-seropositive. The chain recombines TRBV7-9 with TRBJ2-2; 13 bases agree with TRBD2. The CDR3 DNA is TGTGCCAGCAAACTAGCGGGAGGGCCGAACACCGGGGAGCTGTTTTTT. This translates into CASKLAGGPNTGELFF.